The 6 T cell receptor beta chains below come from one sample, sequenced in a study of blood T cell repertoires in COVID-19 (dated by TCRdb to 2018 to 2021). Library generation was performed with the immunoSEQ multiplex PCR assay. Held by TCRdb, this immuneACCESS table contains in-frame sequences only and omits some clones. Under half of the omission traces to an unresolved V gene where checked; the cause of the rest is unknown. Here the sample has more than 85,000 clones; more than 75% occur a single time. Together, the top ten hold roughly 17% of the sample. The sequenced sample consisted of peripheral blood. These receptors came from a human donor in a cohort sampled during active COVID-19.

The J gene is TRBJ2-1, the V gene TRBV4-3; the match to TRBD1 covers 8 bases. The junction had 11 bases not matched to a gene; V was cut back by 0 bases and J by 7 bases. The CDR3 runs 17 residues. Germline V lookup: CDR1 LGHNA, CDR2 YSLEER. CDR3 nucleotides: TGCGCCAGCAGCCAAGAGGGCCTTCGGACAGGGATAAATGAGCAGTTCTTC. It yields the protein CASSQEGLRTGINEQFF.

This chain joins TRBV29-1 and TRBJ2-6; 7 bases are a match to TRBD1. CDR1 and CDR2 from the germline V gene are SQVTM and ANQGSEA. This CDR3 has 16 amino acids. Trimming took 4 bases from V and 0 from J; bases not matched to a gene: 6. In DNA form, the CDR3 reads TGCAGCGTTGGAGGGGACAGACGCTCTGGGGCCAACGTCCTGACTTTC. Protein sequence: CSVGGDRRSGANVLTF. The full variable domain, rest sourced from reference TRBV29-1 and TRBJ2-6, is SAVISQKPSRDICQRGTSLTIQCQVDSQVTMMFWYRQQPGQSLTLIATANQGSEATYESGFVIDKFPISRPNLTFSTLTVSNMSPEDSSIYLCSVGGDRRSGANVLTFGAGSRLTVL.

The chain employs TRBV5-1 and TRBJ2-3, with TRBD1 identical over 9 bases. Losses at the gene ends were 3 bases for V and 5 bases for J; bases not matched to a gene: 7. In germline, CDR1 is SGHRS, CDR2 YFSETQ. The CDR3 runs 15 residues. The CDR3 DNA reads TGCGCCAGCAGCTCCGGGACAGGGCAGGGAGATACGCAGTATTTT. Its translation: CASSSGTGQGDTQYF.

The table lists this clone with a few counts. This chain links TRBV7-8 with TRBJ1-5; 7 bases are a match to TRBD1. In germline, CDR1 is SGHVS, CDR2 FQNEAQ. The CDR3 extends over 14 amino acids. Trimming removed 3 bases from V and 4 bases from J; junction bases left unmatched: 3. The CDR3 region has the DNA TGTGCCAGCAGCTTGAACAGGGGAAATCAGCCCCAGCATTTT. Its translation: CASSLNRGNQPQHF.

This clone appeared once. The chain employs TRBV7-9 and TRBJ1-1, with 7 bases identical to TRBD1. CDR1 SEHNR and CDR2 FQNEAQ come from the germline V gene (reference sequence). This CDR3 is built from 15 residues. V lost 5 bases, J lost 4 bases, and 10 bases stayed unmatched. In nucleotides, the CDR3 is TGTGCCAGCAGCGAAAGGGGGCAGGGGGGCACTGAAGCTTTCTTT. Its translation is CASSERGQGGTEAFF.

The rearrangement links TRBV7-2 to TRBJ1-3, with a possible D match to TRBD1 (5 bases). The CDR3 runs to 16 residues. Deletions cut 5 bases from V and 2 bases from J, with 16 bases between. CDR1 and CDR2 (germline): SGHTA, FQGNSA. In nucleotides, the CDR3 is TGTGCCAGCAGCCCAAACGCCGGGGGAGCTGGAAACACCATATATTTT. It encodes CASSPNAGGAGNTIYF.